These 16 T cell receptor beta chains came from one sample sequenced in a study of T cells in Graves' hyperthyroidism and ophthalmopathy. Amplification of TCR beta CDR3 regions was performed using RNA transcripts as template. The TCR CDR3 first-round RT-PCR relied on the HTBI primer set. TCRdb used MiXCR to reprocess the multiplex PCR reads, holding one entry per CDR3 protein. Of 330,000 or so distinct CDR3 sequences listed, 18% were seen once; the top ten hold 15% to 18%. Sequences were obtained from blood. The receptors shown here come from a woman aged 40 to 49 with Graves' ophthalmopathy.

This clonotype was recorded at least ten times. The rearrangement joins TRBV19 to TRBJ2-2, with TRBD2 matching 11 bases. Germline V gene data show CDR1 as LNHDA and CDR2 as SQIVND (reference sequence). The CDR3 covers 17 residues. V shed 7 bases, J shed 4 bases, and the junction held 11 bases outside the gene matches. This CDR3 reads CASNRLAGGRVTGELFF. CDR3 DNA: TGTGCCAGTAATCGTCTAGCGGGAGGTCGGGTCACCGGGGAGCTGTTTTTT.

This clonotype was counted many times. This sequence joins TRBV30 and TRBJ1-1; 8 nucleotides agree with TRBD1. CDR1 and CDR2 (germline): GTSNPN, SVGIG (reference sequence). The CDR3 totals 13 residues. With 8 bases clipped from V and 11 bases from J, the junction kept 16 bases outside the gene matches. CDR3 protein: CALEVGQASRAFF. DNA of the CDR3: TGTGCCCTCGAGGTGGGACAGGCCTCGAGGGCTTTCTTT. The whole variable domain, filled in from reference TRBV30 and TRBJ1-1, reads SQTIHQWPATLVQPVGSPLSLECTVEGTSNPNLYWYRQAAGRGLQLLFYSVGIGQISSEVPQNLSASRPQDRQFILSSKKLLLSDSGFYLCALEVGQASRAFFGQGTRLTVV.

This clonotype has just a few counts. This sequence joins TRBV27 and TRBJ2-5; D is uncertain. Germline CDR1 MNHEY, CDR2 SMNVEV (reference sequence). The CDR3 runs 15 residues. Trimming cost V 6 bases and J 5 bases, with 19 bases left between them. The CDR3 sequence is CASSRQKEPWETQYF. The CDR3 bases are TGTGCCAGCAGCCGCCAAAAGGAACCCTGGGAGACCCAGTACTTC.

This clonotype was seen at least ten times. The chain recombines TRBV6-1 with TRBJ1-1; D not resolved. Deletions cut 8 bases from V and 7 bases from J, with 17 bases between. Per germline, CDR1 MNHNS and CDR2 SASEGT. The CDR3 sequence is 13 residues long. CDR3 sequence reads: CASRPRVFGEAFF. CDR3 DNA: TGTGCCAGCCGACCCCGGGTATTTGGTGAAGCTTTCTTT.

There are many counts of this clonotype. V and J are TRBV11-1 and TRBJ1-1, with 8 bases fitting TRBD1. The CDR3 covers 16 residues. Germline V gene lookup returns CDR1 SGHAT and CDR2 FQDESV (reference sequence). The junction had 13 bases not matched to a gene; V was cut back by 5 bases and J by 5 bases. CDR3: CASSPNPNRGGTEAFF. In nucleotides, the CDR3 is TGTGCCAGCAGCCCCAACCCGAACAGGGGGGGTACTGAAGCTTTCTTT.

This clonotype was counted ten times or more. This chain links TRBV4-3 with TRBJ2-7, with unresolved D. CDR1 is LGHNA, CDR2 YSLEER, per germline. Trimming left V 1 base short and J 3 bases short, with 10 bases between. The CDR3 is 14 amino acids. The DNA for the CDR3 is TGCGCCAGCAGCCAAGCTCTGGATGTCTACGAGCAGTACTTC. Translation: CASSQALDVYEQYF.

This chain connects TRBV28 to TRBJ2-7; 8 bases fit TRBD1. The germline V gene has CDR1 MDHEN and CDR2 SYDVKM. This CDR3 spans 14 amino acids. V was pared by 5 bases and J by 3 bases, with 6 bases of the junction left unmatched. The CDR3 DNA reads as TGTGCCAGCAGTACAGGACAGGGAATCTACGAGCAGTACTTC. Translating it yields CASSTGQGIYEQYF.

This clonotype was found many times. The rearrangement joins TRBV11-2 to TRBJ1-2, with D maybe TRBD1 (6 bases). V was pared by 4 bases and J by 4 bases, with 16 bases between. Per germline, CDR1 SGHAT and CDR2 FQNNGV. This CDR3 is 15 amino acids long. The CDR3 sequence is CASSSPRQDRYGYTF. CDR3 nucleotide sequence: TGTGCCAGCAGCTCACCAAGACAGGACCGCTATGGCTACACCTTC.

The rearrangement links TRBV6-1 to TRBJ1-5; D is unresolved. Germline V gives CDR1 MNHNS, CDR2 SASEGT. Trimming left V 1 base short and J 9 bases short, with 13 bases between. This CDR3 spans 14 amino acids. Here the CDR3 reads CASSEEQTIGPQHF. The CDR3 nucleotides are TGTGCCAGCAGTGAAGAGCAGACAATCGGGCCCCAGCATTTT.

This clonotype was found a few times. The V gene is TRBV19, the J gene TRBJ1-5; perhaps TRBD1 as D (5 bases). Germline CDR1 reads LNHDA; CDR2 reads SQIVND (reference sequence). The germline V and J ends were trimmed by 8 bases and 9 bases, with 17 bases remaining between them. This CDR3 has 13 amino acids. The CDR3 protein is CASALGADRPQHF. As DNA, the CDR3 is TGTGCCAGTGCCCTCGGGGCAGATCGGCCCCAGCATTTT.

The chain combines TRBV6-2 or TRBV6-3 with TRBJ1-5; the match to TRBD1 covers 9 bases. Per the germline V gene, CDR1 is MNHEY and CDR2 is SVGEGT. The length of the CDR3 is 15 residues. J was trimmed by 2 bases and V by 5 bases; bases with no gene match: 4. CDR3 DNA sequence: TGTGCCAGCAGTGAGACAGGGGGACGCAATCAGCCCCAGCATTTT. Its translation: CASSETGGRNQPQHF.

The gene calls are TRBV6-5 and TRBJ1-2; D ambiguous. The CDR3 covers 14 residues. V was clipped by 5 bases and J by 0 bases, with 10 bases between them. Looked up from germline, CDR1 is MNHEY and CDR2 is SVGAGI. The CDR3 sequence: CASSDPITNYGYTF. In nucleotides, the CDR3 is TGTGCCAGCAGTGACCCGATAACTAACTATGGCTACACCTTC.

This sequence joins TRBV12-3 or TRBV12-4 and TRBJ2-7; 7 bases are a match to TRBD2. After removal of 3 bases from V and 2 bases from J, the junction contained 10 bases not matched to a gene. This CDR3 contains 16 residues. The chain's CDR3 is CASSLPASGDPYEQYF. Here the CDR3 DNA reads TGTGCCAGCAGTTTGCCGGCCAGCGGGGATCCCTACGAGCAGTACTTC.

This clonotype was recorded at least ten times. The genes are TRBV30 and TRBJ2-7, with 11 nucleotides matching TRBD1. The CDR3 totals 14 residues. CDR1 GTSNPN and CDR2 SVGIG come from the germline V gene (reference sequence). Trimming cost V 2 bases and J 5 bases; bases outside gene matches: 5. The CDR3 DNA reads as TGTGCCTGGAGTCCGGGACAGGGGGTGAACGAGCAGTACTTC. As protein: CAWSPGQGVNEQYF.

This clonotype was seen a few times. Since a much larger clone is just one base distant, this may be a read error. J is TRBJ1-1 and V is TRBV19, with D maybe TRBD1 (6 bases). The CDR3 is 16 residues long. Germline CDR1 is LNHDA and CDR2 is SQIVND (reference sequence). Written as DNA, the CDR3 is TGTGCCATTAGTCCCCCCCCCGGGGGCCTTGACACTGAAGCTTTCTTT. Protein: CAISPPPGGLDTEAFF. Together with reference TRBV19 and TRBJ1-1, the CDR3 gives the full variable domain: DGGITQSPKYLFRKEGQNVTLSCEQNLNHDAMYWYRQDPGQGLRLIYYSQIVNDFQKGDIAEGYSVSREKKESFPLTVTSAQKNPTAFYLCAISPPPGGLDTEAFFGQGTRLTVV.

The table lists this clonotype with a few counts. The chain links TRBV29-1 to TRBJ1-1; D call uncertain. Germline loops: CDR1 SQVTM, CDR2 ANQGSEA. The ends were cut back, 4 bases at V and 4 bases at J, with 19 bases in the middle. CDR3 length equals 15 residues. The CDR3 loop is CSVVLGRSILTEAFF. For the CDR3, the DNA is TGCAGCGTTGTATTGGGCAGGTCCATTCTCACTGAAGCTTTCTTT.